This TCR beta chain was sequenced during a study of a mutant IDH1 vaccine in newly diagnosed glioma (dated by TCRdb to the early 2020s). General notes on the study: In the chemotherapy-containing groups, vaccination started alongside temozolomide cycles, whereas in patients who had radiotherapy alone it started 4-6 weeks after radiotherapy. Of the approximately 30 treated patients, about 60% were male and about 38% were female, and the mean age was approximately 40 years. Prior to enrollment, standard therapy consisting of radiotherapy alone, temozolomide alone, or radiochemotherapy with temozolomide had been administered to patients, with the combination being received by most patients. Peripheral blood was collected at six visits: V03 (baseline), V05, V07, V10, V12 and V13. Longitudinal TCRB deep sequencing was done for 25 to 30 treated patients, wherever samples were available for exploratory analyses. The week-35 safety follow-up took place at visit V12, and the week-47 end of study took place at visit V13. General study outcomes and caveats: Vaccine-induced immune responses across multiple MHC alleles were detected in about 93% of patients. Selection of PBMC samples for TCRB deep sequencing was based on availability. It was noted by the authors that analyses of patient blood samples could not be reproduced owing to sample limitations. Pseudoprogression seemed to be unrelated to changes in the top peripheral T cell clonotypes found by TCRB sequencing.

As for this clone: Its antigen remains undetermined. No base qualities exist here, and no much larger clone lies one base off it.

The time point tag for this specimen amounts to: week 47, end of study. Every vaccine dose consisted of 300 ug of a 20-mer mutant IDH1 peptide in Montanide, administered subcutaneously together with topical imiquimod. Eight vaccinations were administered to patients in weeks 1, 3, 5, 7, 11, 15, 19 and 23, corresponding to visits V03 through V10. Newly diagnosed WHO grade 3 or 4 IDH1-mutant astrocytomas showing loss of nuclear ATRX were present in the donors. The samples were drawn from NOA16, a multicentre, single-arm, open-label phase I trial in Germany that tested a mutant IDH1 peptide vaccine in humans for the first time. Genomic DNA for TCRB sequencing was isolated from EDTA blood with the DNeasy Blood and Tissue Kit. Trimming takes 6 bases off V and 0 bases off J; junction bases not matched to a gene: 2. The CDR3 measures 12 amino acids from cysteine to phenylalanine. Here the CDR3 DNA is all that survives: 36 bases in frame from base 1. CDR1 and CDR2, per the germline V gene, are SQVTM and ANQGSEA.

The library was built by means of the immunoSEQ multiplex PCR assay. Rearranged TCR beta chain sequences were amplified using the hsTCRB Kit according to the manufacturer's protocol. Sequencing of TCRB libraries was carried out on an Illumina MiSeq. In the original analysis: The proprietary platform of the kit vendor was used for demultiplexing, trimming and gene mapping. TCRdb stores this immuneACCESS table with in-frame sequences only. Part of the clones is absent; in the studies checked, under half of the shortfall reflects unresolved V genes, and no reason is known for the rest. For V, J and clone size, that table is used; D and trimming come from the DNA. The sample records under 45,000 clones, 82% of which are singletons. Jointly, the top ten make up over 15% of the sample.

Sequenced material: PBMCs, taken from a glioma patient whose treatment included an IDH1 peptide vaccine. The V and J segments used are TRBV29-1 and TRBJ2-7; TRBD1 lines up with 7 middle nucleotides. The TCR comes from a man aged 18 to 30 with glioma. Some clones in this sample may be carry-over from other donors' samples. CDR3 sequence: CSVWDSSYEQYF. The DNA sequence follows: TGCAGCGTCTGGGACAGCTCCTACGAGCAGTACTTC.